The source of this TCR beta chain is a study of blood T cell repertoires in COVID-19. About the research overall: Material from acute and convalescent COVID-19 was sourced from the United States, Italy and Spain. The analysed material was cDNA or gDNA that came from T cells, B-cell-depleted T cells, or PBMCs.

There are 13 residues in the CDR3. Germline loops: CDR1 SGHRS, CDR2 YFSETQ. Trimming cost V 5 bases and J 2 bases, with 10 bases left between them. Using immunoSEQ multiplex PCR, the repertoire was profiled, and TCRdb retains in-frame clones only, with some absent. This sample has about 56,000 clones; approximately 77% occur once, and the top ten carry 4.5% to 5%. The sequence was collected from a woman aged 65 to 85 with COVID-19, enrolled during active disease. The V gene is TRBV5-1, the J gene TRBJ1-2; weak D call: TRBD1 (5 bases). Sequencing used peripheral blood. The CDR3 region is CASSYGGNYGYTF. In DNA form, the CDR3 reads TGCGCCAGCAGTTACGGGGGGAACTATGGCTACACCTTC.